These 9 T cell receptor beta chains were sequenced from one sample in a study of Graves' ophthalmopathy and Graves' hyperthyroidism. Amplification of the TCR beta CDR3 regions used RNA transcripts (as template). A first-round RT-PCR used HTBI primers, followed by a second-round multiplex PCR. In TCRdb, the multiplex PCR reads were re-called with MiXCR into one record per CDR3 protein. In the table there are hundreds of thousands of distinct CDR3 sequences, about a fifth of which are singletons. Material for sequencing was peripheral blood. The receptors derive from a woman younger than 35 with stable Graves' hyperthyroidism. Some clones in this sample may be carry-over from other donors' samples.

The chain has TRBV20-1 and TRBJ1-1, with D maybe TRBD1 (6 bases). Germline V gives CDR1 DFQATT, CDR2 SNEGSKA (reference sequence). This CDR3 is built from 13 residues. Trimming removed 2 bases from V and 2 bases from J, with 9 bases in between. The CDR3 region has the DNA TGCAGTGCTAGACCGGGACAAAACACTGAAGCTTTCTTT. Protein: CSARPGQNTEAFF.

The V and J genes are TRBV9 and TRBJ2-4; D is perhaps TRBD2 (6 bases). Trimming took off 0 bases at V and 1 base at J, with 11 bases between the two ends. There are 16 residues in the CDR3. Germline lookup yields CDR1 SGDLS and CDR2 YYNGEE. The CDR3 region is CASSVDGGRAKNIQYF. The CDR3 nucleotides read TGTGCCAGCAGCGTAGACGGAGGGAGGGCCAAAAACATTCAGTACTTC.

The table lists this clonotype with many counts. The chain recombines TRBV6-1 with TRBJ2-6; D is perhaps TRBD1 (7 bases). The CDR3 has 15 amino acids. CDR1 MNHNS and CDR2 SASEGT come from the germline V gene. The V end lost 6 bases, the J end lost 3 bases, and 12 bases lay between the germline ends. CDR3 in DNA: TGTGCCAGCAGGGAGGGGGCGAATGGGGCCAACGTCCTGACTTTC. It is translated as CASREGANGANVLTF.

This chain uses TRBV11-2 with TRBJ2-7; 9 bases are shared with TRBD2. The CDR3 extends over 14 amino acids. The V and J ends lost 2 bases and 7 bases, in that order; junction bases with no gene match: 6. Per germline, CDR1 SGHAT and CDR2 FQNNGV. The CDR3 sequence is CASSLSILAGEQYF. CDR3 nucleotides: TGTGCCAGCAGCTTAAGTATACTAGCGGGTGAGCAGTACTTC.

This clonotype was seen many times. The chain combines TRBV7-2 with TRBJ2-5, with a tentative D call TRBD2 (5 bases). There are 14 residues in the CDR3. Trimming took off 3 bases at V and 2 bases at J, with 10 bases between the two ends. Germline values: CDR1 SGHTA, CDR2 FQGNSA. The CDR3 protein is CASSFNGDQETQYF. CDR3 bases: TGTGCCAGCAGCTTTAACGGGGATCAAGAGACCCAGTACTTC.

This clonotype was seen at least ten times. V is TRBV19 and J is TRBJ1-2; D possibly corresponds to TRBD1 (6 bases). The CDR3 extends over 14 amino acids. Per the germline V gene, CDR1 is LNHDA and CDR2 is SQIVND (reference sequence). The ends were cut back, 7 bases at V and 4 bases at J, with 16 bases in the middle. The CDR3 region is CASTPGHPAYGYTF. The DNA for the CDR3 is TGTGCCAGTACCCCGGGACACCCGGCCTATGGCTACACCTTC.

The gene calls are TRBV20-1 and TRBJ2-7; D possibly corresponds to TRBD1 (5 bases). The CDR3 covers 13 residues. The V end lost 5 bases, the J end lost 6 bases, and 17 bases lay between the germline ends. The germline CDR1 and CDR2 sequences are DFQATT and SNEGSKA (reference sequence). CDR3 region: CSADIQGWGEQYV. The CDR3 nucleotides are TGCAGTGCTGATATCCAGGGTTGGGGCGAGCAGTACGTC.

This clonotype was seen more than once but under ten times. The chain recombines TRBV6-5 with TRBJ1-3; D remains unclear. The CDR3 runs 12 residues. Trimming stripped 2 bases from V and 5 bases from J, with 4 bases between. Germline loops: CDR1 MNHEY, CDR2 SVGAGI. The CDR3, as DNA: TGTGCCAGCAGTTACGACAGAAACACCATATATTTT. Protein sequence: CASSYDRNTIYF.

V is TRBV6-5 and J is TRBJ1-1, with a tentative D call TRBD1 (5 bases). V dropped 5 bases and J dropped 3 bases, with 13 bases sitting between them. CDR3 length: 14 amino acids. Germline CDR1 MNHEY, CDR2 SVGAGI. CDR3 residues: CASSIPGLDTEAFF. The CDR3 coding sequence is TGTGCCAGCAGTATACCAGGGTTAGACACTGAAGCTTTCTTT.